This T cell receptor beta chain derives from a study of OX40 agonist ivuxolimab in advanced cancers. In the study overall: Patients assigned to dose escalation were diagnosed with hepatocellular carcinoma, melanoma, renal cell or head and neck cancer. Males comprised about 78% of the group, whose mean age was about 62 years (range roughly 20 to 90). Study results and caveats: The study found that CD8+ T cells averaged more expanded clones than CD4+. The study found among the lowest clonal expansion in partial responders at 0.1-3.0 mg/kg.

As to this clone: The antigen remains unidentified.

Germline assignment: CDR1 SNHLY and CDR2 FYNNEI. CDR3 size: 14 residues. After removal of 6 bases from V and 1 base from J, the junction contained 4 bases not matched to a gene. Method: immunoSEQ multiplex PCR; TCRdb's copy keeps in-frame clones and lacks some. The sample includes roughly 25,000 clones, approximately 90% of them seen just once. This rearrangement joins TRBV2 to TRBJ2-3; 7 bases are shared with TRBD1. The material sequenced was CD4+ or CD8+ T cells sorted from blood, taken in a trial of the OX40 agonist ivuxolimab. The clonotype originates from an adult with an advanced solid tumor such as melanoma, head and neck, liver or kidney cancer. In DNA form, the CDR3 reads TGTGCCAGCAGGGTTGGACAGGGCACAGATACGCAGTATTTT. Amino acid sequence: CASRVGQGTDTQYF.